The TCR beta chain described here comes from a study of cytomegalovirus exposure and HLA in healthy donors (dated by TCRdb to between 2016 and 2019). In the study overall: According to a later analysis, one platform produced both the approximately 110 validation repertoires and the 550 to 800 repertoires of the first cohort. A separate validation cohort of approximately 120 different subjects was used in addition to the 666-subject first cohort. The study was designed to test whether signatures of past pathogen exposure could be identified by cataloging public T cell receptors. To predict cytomegalovirus infection status, the study combined high-throughput TCR immunosequencing, statistical association of individual TCRs with disease status, and machine learning. On the study overall, not on this receptor specifically: The study gave a list of about 170 TCR beta chains associated with cytomegalovirus. A later analysis had no HLA typing for the validation cohort, so co-occurrence there was scored across all 110 or so repertoires. According to the authors, the approach could potentially be generalized to other disease states and immunological phenotypes. The classifier was reported to diagnose cytomegalovirus status with high specificity and sensitivity in both the original and validation cohorts. Most TCR sequences were observed very rarely across donors, whereas some public TCRs were present in many individuals. Three of the identified cytomegalovirus-associated TCR beta chains were confirmed in vitro to be specific for cytomegalovirus antigens. A later analysis found that TCRs clustered in the first cohort also tended to co-occur in the roughly 120 validation repertoires, with 94% of cluster scores above 0.

Concerning this clone itself: No antigen is known for it. No base quality values were provided; no much bigger clone lies one nucleotide off.

Separate from the approximately 690-subject first cohort, the validation cohort of over 90 subjects was the group to which the donors belonged. Library creation used the immunoSEQ multiplex PCR assay. The original pipeline was this. A statistical classification framework was developed to diagnose cytomegalovirus status using the catalog of TCR beta chain sequences. TCRdb mirrors the immuneACCESS table, restricted to in-frame sequences. Some clones are absent from its copies; in checked studies, under half trace to an unresolved V gene, and the reason for the others is unknown. V and J calls and clone size are as listed in that table; D and trimming were resolved from the DNA. Across this sample there are 200,000 to 250,000 clones, with approximately 80% seen only once. Over 11% of the sample lies in the top ten. CDR1 and CDR2 (MGHRA, YSYEKL) derive from the germline V gene. Including the terminal cysteine and phenylalanine, the CDR3 comprises 13 residues. The retained sequence is limited to the CDR3, 39 bases, with the frame set at the first base. V is reduced by 0 bases and J by 9 bases, leaving a spacing of 12 bases between them.

The sequencing sample was made of PBMCs. The TCR was taken from a woman aged 25 to 39 in good health and CMV-seropositive. The chain is made from TRBV4-1 and TRBJ2-7; the D gene is perhaps TRBD2, from 5 matching bases. CDR3 region: CASSQEPVRGQYF. The DNA sequence follows: TGCGCCAGCAGCCAAGAGCCCGTCCGGGGGCAGTACTTC.